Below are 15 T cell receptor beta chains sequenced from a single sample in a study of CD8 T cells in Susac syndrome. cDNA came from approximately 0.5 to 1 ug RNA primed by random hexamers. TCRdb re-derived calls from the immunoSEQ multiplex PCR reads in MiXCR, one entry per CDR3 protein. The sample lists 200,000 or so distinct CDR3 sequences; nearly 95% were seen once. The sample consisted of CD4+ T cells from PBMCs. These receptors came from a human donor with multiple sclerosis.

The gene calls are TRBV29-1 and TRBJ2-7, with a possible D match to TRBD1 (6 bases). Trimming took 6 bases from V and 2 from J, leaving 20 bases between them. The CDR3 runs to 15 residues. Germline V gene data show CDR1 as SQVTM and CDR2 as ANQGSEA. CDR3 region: CSVRPKGGQTYEQYF. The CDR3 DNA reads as TGCAGCGTCCGTCCGAAAGGGGGACAAACCTACGAGCAGTACTTC.

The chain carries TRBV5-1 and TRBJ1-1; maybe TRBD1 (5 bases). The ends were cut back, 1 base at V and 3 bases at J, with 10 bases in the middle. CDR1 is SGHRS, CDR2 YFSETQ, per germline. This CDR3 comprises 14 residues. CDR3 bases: TGCGCCAGCAGCTTGCAGGGTCAGTACACTGAAGCTTTCTTT. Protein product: CASSLQGQYTEAFF.

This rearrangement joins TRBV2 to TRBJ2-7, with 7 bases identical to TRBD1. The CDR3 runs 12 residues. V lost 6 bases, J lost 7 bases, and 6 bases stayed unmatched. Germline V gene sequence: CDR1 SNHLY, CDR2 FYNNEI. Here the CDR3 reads CASRKTGNEQYF. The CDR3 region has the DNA TGTGCCAGCAGAAAGACAGGGAATGAGCAGTACTTC. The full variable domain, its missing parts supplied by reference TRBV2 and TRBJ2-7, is EPEVTQTPSHQVTQMGQEVILRCVPISNHLYFYWYRQILGQKVEFLVSFYNNEISEKSEIFDDQFSVERPDGSNFTLKIRSTKLEDSAMYFCASRKTGNEQYFGPGTRLTVT.

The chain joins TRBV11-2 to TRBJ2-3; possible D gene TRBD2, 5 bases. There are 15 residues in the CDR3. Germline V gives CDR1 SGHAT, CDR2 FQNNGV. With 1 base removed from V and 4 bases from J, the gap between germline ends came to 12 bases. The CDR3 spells CASSLGGTRADTQYF. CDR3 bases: TGTGCCAGCAGCTTAGGAGGAACTAGGGCAGATACGCAGTATTTT.

This CDR3 reads CATLTGETQYF. The CDR3 coding sequence is TGTGCCACCCTAACGGGGGAGACCCAGTACTTC. The J gene is TRBJ2-5, the V gene TRBV3-1; weak D call: TRBD2 (5 bases). The CDR3 contains 11 residues. Germline-derived CDR1 and CDR2 are LGHDT and YNNKEL (reference sequence). Deletions cut 10 bases from V and 5 bases from J, with 11 bases between.

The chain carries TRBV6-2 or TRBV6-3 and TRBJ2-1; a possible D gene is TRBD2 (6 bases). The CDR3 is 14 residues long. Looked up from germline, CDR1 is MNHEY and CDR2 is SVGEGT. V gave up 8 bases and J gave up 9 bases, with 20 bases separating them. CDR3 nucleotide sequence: TGTGCCAGCGGCACGGGAGCATTGAAAGTTGAGCAGTTCTTC. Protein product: CASGTGALKVEQFF.

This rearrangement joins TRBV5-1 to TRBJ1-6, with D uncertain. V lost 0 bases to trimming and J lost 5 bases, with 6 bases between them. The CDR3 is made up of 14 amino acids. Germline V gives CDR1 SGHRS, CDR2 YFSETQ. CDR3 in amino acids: CASSLDGHNSPLHF. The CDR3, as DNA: TGCGCCAGCAGCTTGGACGGTCATAATTCACCCCTCCACTTT.

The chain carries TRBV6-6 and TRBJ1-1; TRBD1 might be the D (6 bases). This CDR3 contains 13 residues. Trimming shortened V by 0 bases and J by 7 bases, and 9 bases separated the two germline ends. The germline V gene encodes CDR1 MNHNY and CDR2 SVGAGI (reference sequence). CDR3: CASSYSTQGEAFF. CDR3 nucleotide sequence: TGTGCCAGCAGTTACTCGACACAGGGTGAAGCTTTCTTT.

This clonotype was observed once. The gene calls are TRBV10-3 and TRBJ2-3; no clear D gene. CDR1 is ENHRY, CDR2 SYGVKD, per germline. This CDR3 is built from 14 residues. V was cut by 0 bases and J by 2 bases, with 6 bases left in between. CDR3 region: CAISESPDTDTQYF. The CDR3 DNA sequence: TGTGCCATCAGTGAGTCCCCCGACACAGATACGCAGTATTTT.

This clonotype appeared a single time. The CDR3 bases are TGTGCCAGCAGTCCGTTAGCGGGAGAGGGCAATGAGCAGTTCTTC. The encoded protein is CASSPLAGEGNEQFF. This sequence joins TRBV12-3 or TRBV12-4 and TRBJ2-1; 9 bases agree with TRBD2. Trimming took 5 bases from V and 6 from J; bases not matched to a gene: 8. This CDR3 comprises 15 residues.

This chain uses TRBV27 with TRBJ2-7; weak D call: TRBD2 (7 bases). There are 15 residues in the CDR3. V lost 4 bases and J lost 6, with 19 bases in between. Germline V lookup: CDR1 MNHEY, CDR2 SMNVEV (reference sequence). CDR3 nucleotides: TGTGCCAGCAGTTCCCAGGGGAGGGGTCGAAGCGAGCAGTACTTC. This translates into CASSSQGRGRSEQYF.

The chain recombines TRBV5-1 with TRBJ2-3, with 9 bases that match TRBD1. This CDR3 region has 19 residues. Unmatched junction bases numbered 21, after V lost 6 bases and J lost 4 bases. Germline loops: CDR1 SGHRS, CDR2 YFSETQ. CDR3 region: CASNTVTREGTGKADTQYF. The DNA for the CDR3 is TGCGCCAGCAATACTGTGACTCGAGAGGGGACAGGGAAGGCAGATACGCAGTATTTT. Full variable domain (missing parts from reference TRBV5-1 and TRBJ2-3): KAGVTQTPRYLIKTRGQQVTLSCSPISGHRSVSWYQQTPGQGLQFLFEYFSETQRNKGNFPGRFSGRQFSNSRSEMNVSTLELGDSALYLCASNTVTREGTGKADTQYFGPGTRLTVL.

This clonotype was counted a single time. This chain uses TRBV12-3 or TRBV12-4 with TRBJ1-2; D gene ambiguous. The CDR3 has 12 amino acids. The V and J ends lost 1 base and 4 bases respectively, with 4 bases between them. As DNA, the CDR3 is TGTGCCAGCAGTTTAGTTAGCTATGGCTACACCTTC. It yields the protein CASSLVSYGYTF.

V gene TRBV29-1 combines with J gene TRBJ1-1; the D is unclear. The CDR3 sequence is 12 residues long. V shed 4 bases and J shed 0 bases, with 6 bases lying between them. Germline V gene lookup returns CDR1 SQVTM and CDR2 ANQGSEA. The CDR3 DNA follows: TGCAGCGTTGGATCATTGAACACTGAAGCTTTCTTT. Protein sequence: CSVGSLNTEAFF.

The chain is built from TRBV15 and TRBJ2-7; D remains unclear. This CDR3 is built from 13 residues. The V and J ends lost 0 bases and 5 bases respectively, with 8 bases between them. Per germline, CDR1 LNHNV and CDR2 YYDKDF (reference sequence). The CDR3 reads CATSRDLADEQYF. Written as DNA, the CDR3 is TGTGCCACCAGCAGAGATTTGGCGGACGAGCAGTACTTC.